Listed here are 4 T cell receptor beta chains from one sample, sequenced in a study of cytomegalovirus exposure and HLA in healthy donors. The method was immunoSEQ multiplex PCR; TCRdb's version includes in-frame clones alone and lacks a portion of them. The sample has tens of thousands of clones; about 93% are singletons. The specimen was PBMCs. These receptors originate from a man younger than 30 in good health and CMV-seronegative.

CDR3 nucleotides: TGTGCCAGCAGCTTAGCGGGGGGACAGCCCCAGCATTTT. It is translated as CASSLAGGQPQHF. V is TRBV7-2 and J is TRBJ1-5; D possibly corresponds to TRBD1 (5 bases). The CDR3 covers 13 residues. Germline lookup yields CDR1 SGHTA and CDR2 FQGNSA. Trimming took off 0 bases at V and 7 bases at J, with 7 bases between the two ends.

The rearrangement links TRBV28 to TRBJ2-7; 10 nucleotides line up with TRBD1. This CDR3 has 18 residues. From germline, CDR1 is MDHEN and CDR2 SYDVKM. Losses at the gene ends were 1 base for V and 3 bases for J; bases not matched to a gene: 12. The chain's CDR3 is CASSLSFLSRDRGYEQYF. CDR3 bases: TGTGCCAGCAGTTTATCCTTCCTTTCCCGGGACAGGGGCTACGAGCAGTACTTC.

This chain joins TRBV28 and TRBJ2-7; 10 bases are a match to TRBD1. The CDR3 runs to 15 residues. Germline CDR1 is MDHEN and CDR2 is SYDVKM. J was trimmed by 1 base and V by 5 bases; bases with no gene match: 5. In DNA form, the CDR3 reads TGTGCCAGCAGTCCCCGGGACAGGGGTTCCTACGAGCAGTACTTC. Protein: CASSPRDRGSYEQYF.

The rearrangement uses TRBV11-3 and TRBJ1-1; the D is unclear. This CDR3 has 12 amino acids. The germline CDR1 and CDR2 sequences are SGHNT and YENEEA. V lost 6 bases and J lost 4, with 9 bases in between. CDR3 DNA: TGTGCCAGCAGTGGCAGATCCACTGAAGCTTTCTTT. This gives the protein CASSGRSTEAFF.